The 20 T cell receptor beta chains given below trace back to one sample, sequenced in a study of blood T cell repertoires in COVID-19. Libraries were prepared by immunoSEQ multiplex PCR; TCRdb keeps only in-frame clonotypes and omits some of them. Of approximately 230,000 clones in the sample, about 90% were seen once. Sequenced input: PBMCs or T cells enriched from blood (not recorded which). The receptors stem from a young woman who had recovered from COVID-19.

The chain combines TRBV27 with TRBJ1-4, with a possible D match to TRBD1 (5 bases). CDR3 length: 14 amino acids. Germline CDR1 and CDR2: MNHEY and SMNVEV (reference sequence). V lost 6 bases to trimming and J lost 0 bases, with 8 bases between them. The CDR3 region is CASRPTATNEKLFF. CDR3 bases: TGTGCCAGCAGACCGACAGCAACTAATGAAAAACTGTTTTTT.

V gene TRBV14 combines with J gene TRBJ2-1, with no clear D. Trimming pared 1 base from V and 12 bases from J, leaving 13 bases between. In germline, CDR1 is SGHDN, CDR2 FVKESK. The CDR3 has 13 amino acids. The DNA of the CDR3 is TGTGCCAGCAGCCAAGCGCCTAGACCTACGCAGTTCTTC. It specifies CASSQAPRPTQFF. The full variable domain, in which reference TRBV14 and TRBJ2-1 provide the parts outside the CDR3, is EAGVTQFPSHSVIEKGQTVTLRCDPISGHDNLYWYRRVMGKEIKFLLHFVKESKQDESGMPNNRFLAERTGGTYSTLKVQPAELEDSGVYFCASSQAPRPTQFFGPGTRLTVL.

The V and J genes are TRBV5-1 and TRBJ1-6; 8 nucleotides line up with TRBD1. Losses at the gene ends were 2 bases for V and 9 bases for J; bases not matched to a gene: 4. The germline V gene has CDR1 SGHRS and CDR2 YFSETQ. The CDR3 is 14 amino acids. The CDR3 DNA reads as TGCGCCAGCAGCTTCGGACAGGGTGGTTCACCCCTCCACTTT. Its protein is CASSFGQGGSPLHF.

Only one count was recorded for this clone. This chain uses TRBV19 with TRBJ2-2, with 7 bases that match TRBD1. V dropped 5 bases and J dropped 0; count of bases not matched to a gene: 3. CDR3 length equals 15 residues. CDR1 is LNHDA, CDR2 SQIVND, per germline (reference sequence). As DNA, the CDR3 is TGTGCCAGTAGTGACGGGACAGCGAACACCGGGGAGCTGTTTTTT. Encoded protein: CASSDGTANTGELFF.

V usage is TRBV5-1 and J usage is TRBJ1-2; D is undetermined. Trimming took off 3 bases at V and 0 bases at J, with 6 bases between the two ends. Germline CDR1 reads SGHRS; CDR2 reads YFSETQ. The CDR3 is made up of 13 amino acids. CDR3 nucleotide sequence: TGCGCCAGCAGCTCGGCGGCTAACTATGGCTACACCTTC. Protein: CASSSAANYGYTF.

This clone occurred a few times. V usage is TRBV9 and J usage is TRBJ2-3, with 9 bases fitting TRBD1. The CDR3 contains 15 residues. The germline gives CDR1 SGDLS, CDR2 YYNGEE. The junction had 6 bases not matched to a gene; V was cut back by 4 bases and J by 3 bases. The CDR3 coding sequence is TGTGCCAGCAGCCCCGGGACAGGGAGGACAGATACGCAGTATTTT. Residues: CASSPGTGRTDTQYF.

This clone is a singleton in its sample. The rearrangement links TRBV7-9 to TRBJ1-2; 8 bases are shared with TRBD1. The CDR3 covers 15 residues. Germline loops: CDR1 SEHNR, CDR2 FQNEAQ (reference sequence). V was pared by 2 bases and J by 0 bases, with 2 bases of the junction left unmatched. CDR3 residues: CASSLQGATNYGYTF. The CDR3 DNA follows: TGTGCCAGCAGCTTACAGGGGGCAACTAACTATGGCTACACCTTC.

This chain joins TRBV5-1 and TRBJ1-5, with TRBD1 identical over 8 bases. The V segment lost 0 bases and the J segment 1 base; nucleotides outside the gene matches: 9. This CDR3 comprises 18 residues. Germline CDR1 and CDR2: SGHRS and YFSETQ. CDR3 coding DNA: TGCGCCAGCAGCTTGGGAGGGAGAGACAGGGGAAGCAATCAGCCCCAGCATTTT. Its translation is CASSLGGRDRGSNQPQHF.

The CDR3 spells CASSPGGLDGYTF. The CDR3 nucleotides are TGTGCCAGCTCACCGGGGGGGTTGGATGGCTACACCTTC. The chain uses TRBV18 and TRBJ1-2; tentatively, D is TRBD1 (5 bases). Germline V gives CDR1 KGHSH, CDR2 LQKENI. The CDR3 extends over 13 amino acids. Trimming took off 3 bases at V and 6 bases at J, with 11 bases between the two ends.

V usage is TRBV28 and J usage is TRBJ1-4; 8 nucleotides agree with TRBD1. V lost 5 bases to trimming and J lost 7 bases; unmatched junction nucleotides: 12. CDR1 and CDR2 (germline): MDHEN, SYDVKM. CDR3 size: 16 residues. The DNA for the CDR3 is TGTGCCAGCAGTCAGTCAGGGGGCAGGAGGGTTGAAAAACTGTTTTTT. This codes for CASSQSGGRRVEKLFF.

The chain links TRBV27 to TRBJ2-6; D is perhaps TRBD1 (6 bases). Deletions cut 6 bases from V and 1 base from J, with 10 bases between. Germline CDR1 and CDR2: MNHEY and SMNVEV (reference sequence). The CDR3 sequence is 15 residues long. CDR3 protein: CASSKDRSGANVLTF. DNA of the CDR3: TGTGCCAGCAGCAAAGACAGGTCTGGGGCCAACGTCCTGACTTTC.

The J gene is TRBJ1-4, the V gene TRBV6-6, with 8 bases matching TRBD1. With 6 bases clipped from V and 8 bases from J, the junction kept 2 bases outside the gene matches. This CDR3 spans 12 amino acids. Looked up from germline, CDR1 is MNHNY and CDR2 is SVGAGI (reference sequence). The CDR3 bases are TGTGCCAGCAGGACAGGGGAAGAAAAACTGTTTTTT. Translated: CASRTGEEKLFF.

The chain couples TRBV6-4 to TRBJ2-1; 10 positions match TRBD2. Germline V gene data show CDR1 as MRHNA and CDR2 as SNTAGT. This CDR3 has 12 residues. The V and J ends lost 6 bases and 8 bases, in that order; junction bases with no gene match: 1. The CDR3 nucleotides are TGTGCCAGCAGGGGGACTAGCGATGAGCAGTTCTTC. This gives the protein CASRGTSDEQFF.

This clone was observed once. The chain links TRBV28 to TRBJ2-2; D is undetermined. Germline V CDR1 and CDR2: MDHEN, SYDVKM. This CDR3 comprises 14 residues. V lost 6 bases and J 7 bases, leaving 15 bases between the germline ends. The CDR3 nucleotides are TGTGCCAGCAGCCTGACGGAGCTCGACGGGGAGCTGTTTTTT. This encodes CASSLTELDGELFF.

The gene calls are TRBV3-1 (or the pseudogene TRBV3-2) and TRBJ2-3; D might be TRBD2 (6 bases). The CDR3 extends over 15 amino acids. Germline assignment: CDR1 LGHDT and CDR2 YNNKEL (reference sequence). Trimming removed 5 bases from V and 1 base from J, with 13 bases in between. The CDR3 reads CASSSQGLRTDTQYF. DNA for the CDR3: TGTGCCAGCAGCTCTCAGGGACTCCGCACAGATACGCAGTATTTT.

The chain carries TRBV7-8 and TRBJ2-7, with a possible D match to TRBD1 (6 bases). V shed 11 bases and J shed 4 bases, with 18 bases lying between them. This CDR3 region has 13 residues. CDR1 and CDR2 (germline): SGHVS, FQNEAQ. CDR3 protein: CASGVGVGYEQYF. DNA for the CDR3: TGTGCCTCAGGGGTCGGGGTGGGTTACGAGCAGTACTTC.

The chain links TRBV20-1 to TRBJ1-1; 7 bases line up with TRBD1. V shed 3 bases, J shed 5 bases, and the junction held 12 bases outside the gene matches. The CDR3 covers 15 residues. Germline V gene sequence: CDR1 DFQATT, CDR2 SNEGSKA (reference sequence). The CDR3 region has the DNA TGCAGTGCTAGTTTGCTCCAGACAGGGAGAACTGAAGCTTTCTTT. It yields the protein CSASLLQTGRTEAFF.

The rearrangement links TRBV6-6 to TRBJ2-1, with 7 bases that match TRBD2. CDR3 length: 16 residues. Trimming took 4 bases from V and 2 from J; bases not matched to a gene: 8. The germline V gene has CDR1 MNHNY and CDR2 SVGAGI (reference sequence). The CDR3 region has the DNA TGTGCCAGCAGTTCCACCCCGGGGGGAACCTACAATGAGCAGTTCTTC. It yields the protein CASSSTPGGTYNEQFF.

The rearrangement uses TRBV18 and TRBJ1-1; D is uncertain. Germline V lookup: CDR1 KGHSH, CDR2 LQKENI. The CDR3 totals 15 residues. V was trimmed by 6 bases and J by 1 base, leaving 15 bases between them. Here the CDR3 reads CASSITGWGNTEAFF. In DNA form, the CDR3 reads TGTGCCAGCTCCATAACGGGGTGGGGGAACACTGAAGCTTTCTTT.

The rearrangement uses TRBV7-3 and TRBJ2-1; the match to TRBD1 covers 7 bases. The CDR3 spans 15 residues. With V trimmed by 5 bases and J by 4 bases, 8 bases remained unmatched. CDR1 is SGHTA and CDR2 is FQGTGA in the germline V gene. CDR3: CASSPTGSRYNEQFF. CDR3 in DNA: TGTGCCAGCAGCCCGACAGGGAGCAGGTACAATGAGCAGTTCTTC.